This section outlines one T cell receptor beta chain sequence together with its context. This sample stems from a study of blood T cell repertoires in COVID-19. Turning to the study itself: Samples came from the United States, Italy and Spain, spanning acute and convalescent COVID-19.

As handled by the study authors: For nucleated cells, counts were estimated from reference gene primer amplification. The assay was immunoSEQ multiplex PCR, and TCRdb's table has in-frame clones only and misses some. Clone size and the V and J calls come from that table; the DNA yielded D and trimming. The data hold over 140,000 clones, with around 79% observed a single time. Symptom resolution, clearance, or two negative PCRs marked the recovered donors of Cohort 3. Sequences were obtained from PBMCs or T cells enriched from blood (not recorded which). This TCR was sampled from a woman aged 45 to 65 who had recovered from COVID-19.

DNA of the CDR3: TGCGCCAGCAGCCTCCGACTAGCGGGGGGGATGTACCAAGAGACCCAGTACTTC. Translation: CASSLRLAGGMYQETQYF. This chain connects TRBV5-1 to TRBJ2-5; 14 nucleotides line up with TRBD2. The CDR3 is 18 residues long. Germline CDR1 reads SGHRS; CDR2 reads YFSETQ. V shed 4 bases, J shed 0 bases, and the junction held 8 bases outside the gene matches. The full variable domain, rest sourced from reference TRBV5-1 and TRBJ2-5, is KAGVTQTPRYLIKTRGQQVTLSCSPISGHRSVSWYQQTPGQGLQFLFEYFSETQRNKGNFPGRFSGRQFSNSRSEMNVSTLELGDSALYLCASSLRLAGGMYQETQYFGPGTRLLVL.